This section outlines one TCR beta chain sequence together with its context. Its target antigen remains unknown. Base qualities are not recorded, but no much larger clone differs from it by a single base. This sample is drawn from a study of T cell responses to AZD1222 COVID-19 vaccine (dated by TCRdb to 2020 to 2022). Context from the whole study: TCR sequencing covered 230 to 250 trial participants: roughly 200 given two doses of AZD1222 and around 26 given two doses of MenACWY control vaccine. Trial participants were enrolled by age into subgroups of 18-55, 56-69 and 70-plus years, and about 150, 27 and 61 TCR-sequenced participants, respectively, were included in these subgroups. General conclusions and limits of the study: Conclusions about previously exposed vaccinees are limited, since just five to seven AZD1222 recipients were seropositive for SARS-CoV-2 at baseline. The vaccine-associated CD4 TCRs covered the entire spike protein, and the dominant responses fell in regions 160-218 and 743-854. In the small 56-69-year group, the increase in depth fell short of significance, most likely because of low power. Most participants were white British and females outnumbered males, and the authors suggested that clonal diversity may have been underestimated. Epitopes outside the regions mutated in the B.1.351 and B.1.1.7 variants were reportedly recognized by nearly half of the unique spike-specific TCRs. A significant rise in spike-specific TCR breadth and depth was observed after two AZD1222 doses relative to day 0 and relative to MenACWY recipients. No day 14 peak-response samples were available, so repertoires were characterized only after the peak T cell response.

What the time point label conveys for this sample: baseline before first vaccination. The intended sense of this specimen's treatment or condition label: meningococcal conjugate vaccine given as trial control. The vaccinee samples were drawn from two UK trials, COV001 and COV002, one of which was a single-blind randomized controlled phase 2/3 trial testing AZD1222 (ChAdOx1 nCoV-19) in healthy adults. For TCRbeta chain sequencing, PBMC samples were collected from trial participants at day 0 and at day 28 after the second dose. The CDR3 regions of human TCRbeta chains were subjected to immunosequencing. In the source study's methods: Repertoire TCRs were matched against a reference library of SARS-CoV-2-specific TCRs generated with the MIRA antigen-specificity platform. Breadth was defined as the fraction of unique TCRs that were SARS-CoV-2-associated, and depth was defined as the fraction of total T cells that were SARS-CoV-2-associated. Using the MIRA data, each spike-specific TCR was assigned both to the spike region to which the TCR was reactive and to a CD4 or CD8 class. Log10-transformed breadth and depth values were compared by one-way ANOVA with Sidak's multiple comparisons tests. What TCRdb holds here is the immuneACCESS table cut down to in-frame rearrangements. Part of the clones is not present; checked against another copy, under half of the missing clones reflect an unresolved V gene, and the others are unexplained. D and trimming come from the DNA, and the V and J calls and clone size come from that table. The sample table shows 150,000 to 200,000 clones, and about 87% are seen once. About 3% of the sample belongs to the ten largest clones.

CDR1 and CDR2 are drawn from the germline V gene: MDHEN, SYDVKM. The CDR3 covers 18 residues, taking in both the cysteine and the phenylalanine. The sequence is cut down to CDR3 DNA, 54 bases in frame from base 1. V gives up 4 bases and J gives up 2 bases, and the segment between their germline ends measures 21 bases. In this chain, TRBV28 is recombined with TRBJ1-5, with the identity of the D gene unclear. The sample consisted of peripheral blood, taken on day 0 of MenACWY control vaccination. The clonotype comes from an adult in good health. The CDR3 loop reads CASSSPPGAVRGNQPQHF. The sequence in DNA is TGTGCCAGCAGTTCACCTCCGGGAGCGGTTCGGGGCAATCAGCCCCAGCATTTT.